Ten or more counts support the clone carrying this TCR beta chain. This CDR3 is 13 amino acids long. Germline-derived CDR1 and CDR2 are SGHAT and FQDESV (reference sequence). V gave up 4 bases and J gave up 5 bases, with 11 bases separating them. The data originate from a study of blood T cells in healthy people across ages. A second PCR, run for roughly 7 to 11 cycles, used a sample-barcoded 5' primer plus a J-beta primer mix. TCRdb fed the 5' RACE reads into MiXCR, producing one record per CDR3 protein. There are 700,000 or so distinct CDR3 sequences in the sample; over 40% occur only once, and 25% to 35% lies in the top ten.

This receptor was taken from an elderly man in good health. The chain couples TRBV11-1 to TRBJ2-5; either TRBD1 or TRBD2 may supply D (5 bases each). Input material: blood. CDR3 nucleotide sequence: TGTGCCAGCAGCTCGACCTGGGGGGAGACCCAGTACTTC. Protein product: CASSSTWGETQYF.